These 30 T cell receptor beta chains share one sample of origin, sequenced in a study of T cell changes during pregnancy in multiple sclerosis. Sequencing was performed with immunoSEQ multiplex PCR; in TCRdb, only in-frame clones are kept and a portion is missing. The sample has 55,000 to 65,000 clones, around 94% seen once; the top ten hold approximately 3.7%. The specimen comprised CD8+ T cells from peripheral blood mononuclear cells, sampled in the third trimester of pregnancy. These receptors all come from a female donor with multiple sclerosis, enrolled in a pregnancy study.

The chain couples TRBV4-1 to TRBJ2-2, with D perhaps matching TRBD1 (5 bases). Trimming took off 0 bases at V and 4 bases at J, with 12 bases between the two ends. This CDR3 has 16 amino acids. CDR1 MGHRA and CDR2 YSYEKL come from the germline V gene. The CDR3 sequence: CASSQDGQGSTGELFF. DNA for the CDR3: TGCGCCAGCAGCCAAGACGGGCAGGGAAGCACCGGGGAGCTGTTTTTT.

The chain is built from TRBV19 and TRBJ2-3; TRBD2 aligns across 11 bases. Per the germline V gene, CDR1 is LNHDA and CDR2 is SQIVND (reference sequence). There are 15 residues in the CDR3. V trimming: 4 bases; J trimming: 5 bases; junction bases outside the gene matches: 5. CDR3 in amino acids: CASSTTSGAKDTQYF. The CDR3 DNA reads as TGTGCCAGTAGTACGACTAGCGGGGCGAAAGATACGCAGTATTTT.

Remarks on this clone: An end of the junction does not agree with germline; a read error may underlie this. The chain has TRBV14 and TRBJ2-7; tentatively, D is TRBD2 (6 bases). This CDR3 contains 16 residues. Per germline, CDR1 SGHDN and CDR2 FVKESK. CDR3 bases: TGTGCCAGCAGTCAAGGGTTGGGTAAGCGGGTCTACGAGCAGTACTTC. Residues: CASSQGLGKRVYEQYF.

By share, this clone ranks as medium-sized (0.01 to 0.1%). The J gene is TRBJ2-2, the V gene TRBV7-3; D might be TRBD2 (6 bases). V was shortened by 0 bases and J by 5 bases, with 13 bases between the two germline ends. Germline V gene sequence: CDR1 SGHTA, CDR2 FQGTGA. The CDR3 is made up of 16 amino acids. CDR3 sequence (DNA): TGTGCCAGCAGCTTAACCCTGTTAGGGAGGACCGGGGAGCTGTTTTTT. It is translated as CASSLTLLGRTGELFF.

The J gene is TRBJ2-7, the V gene TRBV13; 9 bases are a match to TRBD2. The junction had 13 bases not matched to a gene; V was cut back by 5 bases and J by 5 bases. From germline, CDR1 is PRHDT and CDR2 FYEKMQ (reference sequence). The CDR3 covers 16 residues. CDR3 residues: CASSQRGAGGPNEQYF. As DNA, the CDR3 is TGTGCCAGCAGCCAACGCGGGGCGGGAGGGCCGAACGAGCAGTACTTC. Supplemented by reference TRBV13 and TRBJ2-7, the full variable domain reads AAGVIQSPRHLIKEKRETATLKCYPIPRHDTVYWYQQGPGQDPQFLISFYEKMQSDKGSIPDRFSAQQFSDYHSELNMSSLELGDSALYFCASSQRGAGGPNEQYFGPGTRLTVT.

The genes are TRBV19 and TRBJ2-5; D possibly corresponds to TRBD2 (5 bases). V was shortened by 2 bases and J by 5 bases, with 12 bases between the two germline ends. The CDR3 covers 14 residues. CDR1 and CDR2 from the germline V gene are LNHDA and SQIVND (reference sequence). The CDR3 nucleotides read TGTGCCAGTAGTATATTTGGGGAGAAGGAGACCCAGTACTTC. This codes for CASSIFGEKETQYF.

The chain uses TRBV2 and TRBJ2-7; the match to TRBD2 covers 11 bases. The germline gives CDR1 SNHLY, CDR2 FYNNEI. V lost 6 bases, J lost 2 bases, and 12 bases stayed unmatched. The CDR3 sequence is 17 residues long. The DNA for the CDR3 is TGTGCCAGCAGCACACTAGCGGGAGTATTTCCCCCCTACGAGCAGTACTTC. It encodes CASSTLAGVFPPYEQYF.

The chain uses TRBV4-1 and TRBJ2-3, with D possibly being TRBD2 (6 bases). V lost 0 bases and J lost 2, with 15 bases in between. The CDR3 extends over 17 amino acids. Germline assignment: CDR1 MGHRA and CDR2 YSYEKL. This chain's CDR3 is CASSQDLRGRFTDTQYF. The CDR3 nucleotides read TGCGCCAGCAGCCAAGATCTTCGGGGGAGGTTCACAGATACGCAGTATTTT.

This rearrangement joins TRBV19 to TRBJ2-7; D is uncertain. V was cut by 4 bases and J by 0 bases, with 22 bases left in between. This CDR3 has 18 residues. From germline, CDR1 is LNHDA and CDR2 SQIVND (reference sequence). The chain's CDR3 is CASSKSALQSLFSYEQYF. The CDR3 DNA reads TGTGCCAGTAGTAAAAGTGCATTACAGAGCCTTTTCTCCTACGAGCAGTACTTC.

Only a few counts were recorded for this clone. The gene calls are TRBV27 and TRBJ1-1; D is possibly TRBD1 (6 bases). This CDR3 is 14 amino acids long. V was clipped by 3 bases and J by 1 base, with 9 bases between them. Germline CDR1 is MNHEY and CDR2 is SMNVEV (reference sequence). The CDR3 loop is CASSFSDRNTEAFF. The CDR3 DNA reads TGTGCCAGCAGTTTCTCGGACAGGAACACTGAAGCTTTCTTT.

This chain's CDR3 is CASSLTRDPNTEAFF. CDR3 nucleotides: TGCGCCAGCAGCTTGACGCGGGACCCTAACACTGAAGCTTTCTTT. The V and J genes are TRBV4-1 and TRBJ1-1, with D maybe TRBD1 (5 bases). Deletions cut 5 bases from V and 2 bases from J, with 15 bases between. CDR3 size: 15 residues. Germline-derived CDR1 and CDR2 are MGHRA and YSYEKL.

V gene TRBV6-5 combines with J gene TRBJ1-2; D is uncertain. The ends were cut back, 11 bases at V and 3 bases at J, with 10 bases in the middle. CDR3 length equals 11 residues. From germline, CDR1 is MNHEY and CDR2 SVGAGI. The CDR3 protein is CASRADYGYTF. The DNA of the CDR3 is TGTGCCTCGCGGGCCGACTATGGCTACACCTTC.

The chain joins TRBV29-1 to TRBJ2-1, with 7 bases matching TRBD2. This CDR3 is built from 14 residues. Germline CDR1 and CDR2: SQVTM and ANQGSEA. J was trimmed by 3 bases and V by 6 bases; bases with no gene match: 8. The CDR3 coding sequence is TGCAGCGTCGCAAGCGGGATTGTCTACAATGAGCAGTTCTTC. Amino acid sequence: CSVASGIVYNEQFF.

DNA for the CDR3: TGTGCCAGCAGCTTAAGGGACATCTACGAGCAGTACTTC. Its translation is CASSLRDIYEQYF. V gene TRBV11-2 combines with J gene TRBJ2-7; tentatively, D is TRBD1 (6 bases). Looked up from germline, CDR1 is SGHAT and CDR2 is FQNNGV. Trimming cost V 2 bases and J 3 bases, with 8 bases left between them. The CDR3 totals 13 residues. Full variable domain (outside the CDR3, taken from reference TRBV11-2 and TRBJ2-7): EAGVAQSPRYKIIEKRQSVAFWCNPISGHATLYWYQQILGQGPKLLIQFQNNGVVDDSQLPKDRFSAERLKGVDSTLKIQPAKLEDSAVYLCASSLRDIYEQYFGPGTRLTVT.

This chain links TRBV27 with TRBJ2-5; D perhaps matches TRBD2 (5 bases). CDR1 MNHEY and CDR2 SMNVEV come from the germline V gene (reference sequence). The V end lost 2 bases, the J end lost 4 bases, and 8 bases lay between the germline ends. This CDR3 is built from 13 residues. The CDR3 nucleotides read TGTGCCAGCAGTTTAGCGGGCTCAGAGACCCAGTACTTC. It yields the protein CASSLAGSETQYF.

The count of this clone is one. The chain recombines TRBV9 with TRBJ2-7; 8 nucleotides agree with TRBD2. Germline CDR1 is SGDLS and CDR2 is YYNGEE. V trimming: 0 bases; J trimming: 2 bases; junction bases outside the gene matches: 7. CDR3 length: 16 residues. The CDR3 DNA reads TGTGCCAGCAGCGTAGGGGTGGCGGGAGGCGCCTACGAGCAGTACTTC. Amino acids: CASSVGVAGGAYEQYF.

This chain links TRBV27 with TRBJ1-5; D not resolved. Trimming shortened V by 2 bases and J by 1 base, and 9 bases separated the two germline ends. The germline V gene encodes CDR1 MNHEY and CDR2 SMNVEV (reference sequence). This CDR3 has 15 amino acids. CDR3 in DNA: TGTGCCAGCAGTTTAGGTCCCGGGAGCAATCAGCCCCAGCATTTT. Translation: CASSLGPGSNQPQHF.

The chain combines TRBV28 with TRBJ2-3; 7 positions agree with TRBD2. Trimming took 2 bases from V and 4 from J; bases not matched to a gene: 12. From germline, CDR1 is MDHEN and CDR2 SYDVKM. CDR3 length: 17 amino acids. CDR3 coding DNA: TGTGCCAGCAGTTTACGCCGGGACTACATCCCCCCAGATACGCAGTATTTT. As protein: CASSLRRDYIPPDTQYF. Filled out from reference TRBV28 and TRBJ2-3, the complete variable domain reads DVKVTQSSRYLVKRTGEKVFLECVQDMDHENMFWYRQDPGLGLRLIYFSYDVKMKEKGDIPEGYSVSREKKERFSLILESASTNQTSMYLCASSLRRDYIPPDTQYFGPGTRLTVL.

This chain uses TRBV27 with TRBJ2-7, with 7 positions matching TRBD2. Germline V gene data show CDR1 as MNHEY and CDR2 as SMNVEV (reference sequence). V dropped 3 bases and J dropped 9; count of bases not matched to a gene: 11. This CDR3 region has 14 residues. The CDR3: CASSLWREWPRQYF. In DNA form, the CDR3 reads TGTGCCAGCAGTTTGTGGCGGGAGTGGCCTCGGCAGTACTTC.

This chain uses TRBV7-9 with TRBJ2-3, with 11 bases identical to TRBD2. Looked up from germline, CDR1 is SEHNR and CDR2 is FQNEAQ (reference sequence). There are 14 residues in the CDR3. V gave up 6 bases and J gave up 5 bases; unmatched junction bases: 4. CDR3 sequence (DNA): TGTGCCAGCAGTAGCGGGAGGGAAGTAGATACGCAGTATTTT. Its translation: CASSSGREVDTQYF.

This sequence joins TRBV10-3 and TRBJ1-2, with unresolved D. There are 12 residues in the CDR3. V lost 2 bases and J 8 bases, leaving 9 bases between the germline ends. CDR1 and CDR2 (germline): ENHRY, SYGVKD. This CDR3 is CAISEEGDGYTF. CDR3 DNA sequence: TGTGCCATCAGTGAGGAGGGAGACGGCTACACCTTC.

CDR3: CASSLTVNVPGNTIYF. CDR3 bases: TGTGCCAGCAGCTTGACAGTAAACGTTCCTGGAAACACCATATATTTT. V gene TRBV5-6 combines with J gene TRBJ1-3; no definite D call. Per germline, CDR1 SGHDT and CDR2 YYEEEE. The CDR3 is 16 amino acids. V was shortened by 1 base and J by 2 bases, with 13 bases between the two germline ends.

The chain recombines TRBV28 with TRBJ2-7; D may be TRBD2 (5 bases). Germline assignment: CDR1 MDHEN and CDR2 SYDVKM. V was clipped by 7 bases and J by 2 bases, with 15 bases between them. CDR3 length: 14 amino acids. The CDR3 DNA sequence: TGTGCCAGCACCCCTCCGGGGATCACCTACGAGCAGTACTTC. This translates into CASTPPGITYEQYF.

The chain joins TRBV30 to TRBJ2-6; D might be TRBD1 (6 bases). The CDR3 contains 18 residues. V lost 3 bases, J lost 1 base, and 19 bases lay in between. Germline values: CDR1 GTSNPN, CDR2 SVGIG (reference sequence). Here the CDR3 reads CAWSGVGTIKSGANVLTF. DNA of the CDR3: TGTGCCTGGAGCGGGGTCGGGACAATTAAGTCTGGGGCCAACGTCCTGACTTTC. The full variable domain, rest sourced from reference TRBV30 and TRBJ2-6, is SQTIHQWPATLVQPVGSPLSLECTVEGTSNPNLYWYRQAAGRGLQLLFYSVGIGQISSEVPQNLSASRPQDRQFILSSKKLLLSDSGFYLCAWSGVGTIKSGANVLTFGAGSRLTVL.

This chain uses TRBV4-2 with TRBJ2-1; 8 nucleotides agree with TRBD2. Germline V gene sequence: CDR1 LGHNA, CDR2 YNFKEQ. The CDR3 extends over 17 amino acids. V lost 1 base, J lost 6 bases, and 11 bases stayed unmatched. This CDR3 is CASSQATEGLVANEQFF. CDR3 in DNA: TGTGCCAGCAGCCAAGCCACCGAGGGACTAGTCGCCAATGAGCAGTTCTTC.

This chain links TRBV29-1 with TRBJ1-4; 9 bases agree with TRBD1. The CDR3 has 13 amino acids. The V gene's germline CDR1 is SQVTM and CDR2 ANQGSEA. Written as DNA, the CDR3 is TGCACCATTTTTGGGACAGGGAATGAAAAACTGTTTTTT. Its translation: CTIFGTGNEKLFF.

J is TRBJ2-2 and V is TRBV14; D might be TRBD2 (5 bases). Germline lookup yields CDR1 SGHDN and CDR2 FVKESK. Trimming cost V 4 bases and J 2 bases, with 14 bases left between them. CDR3 length: 16 residues. CDR3 amino acids: CASSLTDSLNTGELFF. CDR3 nucleotide sequence: TGTGCCAGCAGCCTAACGGACTCCTTAAACACCGGGGAGCTGTTTTTT.

V is TRBV21-1 and J is TRBJ2-3; the D call TRBD2 from the table was never checked on the DNA. TRBV21-1 constitutes a pseudogene. The length of the CDR3 is 15 residues. CDR3 sequence: CASSPRLPPYYTQYF. The CDR3 coding sequence is TGTGCCAGCAGCCCCCGTCTCCCACCATACTATACGCAGTATTTT.

The chain carries TRBV19 and TRBJ1-5; no firm D call. The V gene lost 1 base and the J gene lost 0 bases, with 4 bases spanning the gap. Germline-derived CDR1 and CDR2 are LNHDA and SQIVND (reference sequence). The CDR3 length is 14 residues. As DNA, the CDR3 is TGTGCCAGTAGTATAGGAGATAGCAATCAGCCCCAGCATTTT. This codes for CASSIGDSNQPQHF.

The rearrangement links TRBV19 to TRBJ1-2, with D tentatively TRBD1 (6 bases). The CDR3 extends over 12 amino acids. Germline V lookup: CDR1 LNHDA, CDR2 SQIVND (reference sequence). The germline V and J ends were trimmed by 0 bases and 8 bases, with 7 bases remaining between them. The CDR3 coding sequence is TGTGCCAGTAGTATAGATCAGGGGGGCTACACCTTC. The encoded protein is CASSIDQGGYTF.